This T cell receptor beta chain stems from a study of response to subunit inactivated influenza vaccine. The study, taken as a whole, reports: The study's authors posited that every seasonal influenza vaccination enlists few new T cells.

The V gene's germline CDR1 is MRHNA and CDR2 SNTAGT. V was pared by 8 bases and J by 1 base, with 11 bases between. The length of the CDR3 is 14 residues. This clonotype was counted many times. Its matching antigen is unknown. A single record per CDR3 protein comes from TCRdb applying MiXCR to the RT-PCR reads. Among some 640,000 distinct CDR3 sequences listed, approximately 13% were seen once. V usage is TRBV6-4 and J usage is TRBJ2-2; TRBD1 is a possible D gene (6 bases). Material: PBMCs from blood, obtained 14 to 15 days before vaccination. This TCR derives from a man aged 45-60 years who received an inactivated influenza vaccine. For the CDR3, the DNA is TGTGCCAGCCAGTTGGGACAGAACACCGGGGAGCTGTTTTTT. Its protein product is CASQLGQNTGELFF.